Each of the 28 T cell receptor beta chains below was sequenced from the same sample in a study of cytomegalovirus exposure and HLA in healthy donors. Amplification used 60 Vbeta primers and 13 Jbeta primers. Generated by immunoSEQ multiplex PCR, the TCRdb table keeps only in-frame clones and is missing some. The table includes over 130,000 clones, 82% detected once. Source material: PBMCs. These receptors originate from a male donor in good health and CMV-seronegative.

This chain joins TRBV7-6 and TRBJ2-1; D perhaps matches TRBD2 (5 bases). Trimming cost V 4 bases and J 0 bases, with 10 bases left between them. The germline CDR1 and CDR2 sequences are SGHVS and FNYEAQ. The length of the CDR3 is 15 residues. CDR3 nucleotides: TGTGCCAGCAGCTCGGAGGCCGGCTCCTACAATGAGCAGTTCTTC. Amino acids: CASSSEAGSYNEQFF.

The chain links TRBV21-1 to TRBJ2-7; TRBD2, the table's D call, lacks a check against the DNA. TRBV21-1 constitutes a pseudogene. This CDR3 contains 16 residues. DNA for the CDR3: TGTGCCAGCAGCAACGTGGGTAGCCATACGTCCTACGAGCAGTACTTC. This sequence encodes CASSNVGSHTSYEQYF.

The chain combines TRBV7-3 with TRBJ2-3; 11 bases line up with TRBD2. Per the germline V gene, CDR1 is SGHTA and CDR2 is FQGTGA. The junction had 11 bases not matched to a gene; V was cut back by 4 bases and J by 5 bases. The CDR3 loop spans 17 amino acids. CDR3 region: CASSYQFQLAGEDTQYF. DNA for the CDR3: TGTGCCAGCAGCTATCAATTCCAACTAGCGGGGGAAGATACGCAGTATTTT.

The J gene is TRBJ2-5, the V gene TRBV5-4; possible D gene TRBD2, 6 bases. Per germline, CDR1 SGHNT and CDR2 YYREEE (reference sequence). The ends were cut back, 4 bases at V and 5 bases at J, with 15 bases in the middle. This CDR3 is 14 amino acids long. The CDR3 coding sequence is TGTGCCAGCAGCCCGGAACTAGCTCAGGAGACCCAGTACTTC. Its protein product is CASSPELAQETQYF.

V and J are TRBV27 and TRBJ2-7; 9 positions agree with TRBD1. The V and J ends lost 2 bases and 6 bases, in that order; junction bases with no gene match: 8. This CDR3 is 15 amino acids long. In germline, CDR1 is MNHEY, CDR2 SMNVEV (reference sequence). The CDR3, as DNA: TGTGCCAGCAGTTTAGTCCGGGACAGGGAGGCCGAGCAGTACTTC. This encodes CASSLVRDREAEQYF.

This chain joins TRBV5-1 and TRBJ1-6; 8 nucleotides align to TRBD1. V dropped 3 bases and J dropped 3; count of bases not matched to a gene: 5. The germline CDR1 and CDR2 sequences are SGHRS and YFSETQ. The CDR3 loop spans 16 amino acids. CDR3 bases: TGCGCCAGCAGCTGGCAGGGGGCAAACTATAATTCACCCCTCCACTTT. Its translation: CASSWQGANYNSPLHF.

The CDR3 DNA follows: TGTGCCAGCAGCTTGGGGATAGCGGGGGAAAAGCAGTACTTC. It encodes CASSLGIAGEKQYF. The chain uses TRBV5-4 and TRBJ2-7, with 9 bases lining up with TRBD2. The CDR3 is made up of 14 amino acids. The junction had 6 bases not matched to a gene; V was cut back by 0 bases and J by 8 bases. Germline CDR1 is SGHNT and CDR2 is YYREEE (reference sequence).

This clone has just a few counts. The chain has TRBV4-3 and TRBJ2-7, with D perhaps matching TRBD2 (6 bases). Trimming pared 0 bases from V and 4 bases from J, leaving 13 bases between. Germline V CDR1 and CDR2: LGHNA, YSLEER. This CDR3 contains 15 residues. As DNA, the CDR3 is TGCGCCAGCAGCCAAGATTTTCGGGCGGGGTACGAGCAGTACTTC. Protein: CASSQDFRAGYEQYF.

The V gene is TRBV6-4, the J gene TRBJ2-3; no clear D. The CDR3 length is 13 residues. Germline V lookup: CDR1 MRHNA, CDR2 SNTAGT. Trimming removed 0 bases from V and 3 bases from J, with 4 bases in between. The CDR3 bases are TGTGCCAGCAGTGACTCCGAGACAGATACGCAGTATTTT. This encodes CASSDSETDTQYF.

CDR3 protein: CASSMDGRWSYEQYF. The CDR3 region has the DNA TGTGCCAGCAGCATGGACGGGAGATGGTCCTACGAGCAGTACTTC. The genes are TRBV6-5 and TRBJ2-7; D perhaps matches TRBD2 (6 bases). Per the germline V gene, CDR1 is MNHEY and CDR2 is SVGAGI. Trimming stripped 6 bases from V and 1 base from J, with 16 bases between. There are 15 residues in the CDR3.

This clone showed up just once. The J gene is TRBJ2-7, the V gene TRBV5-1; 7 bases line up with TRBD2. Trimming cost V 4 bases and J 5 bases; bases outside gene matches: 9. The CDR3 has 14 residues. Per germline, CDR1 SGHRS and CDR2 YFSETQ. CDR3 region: CASSPGGSGHEQYF. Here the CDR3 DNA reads TGCGCCAGCAGCCCTGGGGGTAGCGGGCACGAGCAGTACTTC.

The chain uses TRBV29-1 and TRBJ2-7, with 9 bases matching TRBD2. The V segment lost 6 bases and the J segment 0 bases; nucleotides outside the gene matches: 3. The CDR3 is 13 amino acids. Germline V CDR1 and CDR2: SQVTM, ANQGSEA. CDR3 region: CSVDSGSSYEQYF. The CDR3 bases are TGCAGCGTAGATAGCGGGAGCTCCTACGAGCAGTACTTC.

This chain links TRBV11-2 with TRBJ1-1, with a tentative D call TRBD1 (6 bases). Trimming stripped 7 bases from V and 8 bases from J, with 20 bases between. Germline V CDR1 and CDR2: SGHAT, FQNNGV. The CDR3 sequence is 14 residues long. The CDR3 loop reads CASTRWQGSKEAFF. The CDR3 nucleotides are TGTGCCAGCACCAGATGGCAGGGGTCGAAAGAAGCTTTCTTT.

CDR3 nucleotides: TGTGCCAGCAGCGTAGCTACCCTGGGGGCAACAGATACGCAGTATTTT. It specifies CASSVATLGATDTQYF. The chain carries TRBV9 and TRBJ2-3; tentative D call: TRBD1 (6 bases). The V end lost 0 bases, the J end lost 3 bases, and 14 bases lay between the germline ends. Germline V gives CDR1 SGDLS, CDR2 YYNGEE. The CDR3 loop spans 16 amino acids.

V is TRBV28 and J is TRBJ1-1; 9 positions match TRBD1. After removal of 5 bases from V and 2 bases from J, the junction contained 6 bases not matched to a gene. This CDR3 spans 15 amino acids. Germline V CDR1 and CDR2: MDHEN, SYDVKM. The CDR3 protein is CASSPADRGNTEAFF. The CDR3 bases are TGTGCCAGCAGTCCCGCGGACAGGGGAAACACTGAAGCTTTCTTT.

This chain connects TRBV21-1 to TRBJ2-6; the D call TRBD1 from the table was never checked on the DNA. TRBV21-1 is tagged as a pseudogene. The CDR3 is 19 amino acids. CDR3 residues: CASSKGGQGTSSGANVLTF. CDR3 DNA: TGTGCCAGCAGCAAAGGGGGACAGGGGACGAGCTCTGGGGCCAACGTCCTGACTTTC.

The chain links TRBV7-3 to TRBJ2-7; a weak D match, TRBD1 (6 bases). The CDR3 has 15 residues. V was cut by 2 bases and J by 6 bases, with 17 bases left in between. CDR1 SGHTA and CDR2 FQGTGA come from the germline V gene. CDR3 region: CASSLGGPRRIEQYF. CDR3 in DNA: TGTGCCAGCAGCTTAGGGGGCCCCAGAAGGATCGAGCAGTACTTC.

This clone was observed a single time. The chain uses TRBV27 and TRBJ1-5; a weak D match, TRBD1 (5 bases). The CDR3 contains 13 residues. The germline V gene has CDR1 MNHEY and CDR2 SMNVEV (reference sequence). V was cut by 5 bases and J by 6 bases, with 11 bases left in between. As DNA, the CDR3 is TGTGCCAGCAGTACCAATGGGGCTCAGCCCCAGCATTTT. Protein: CASSTNGAQPQHF.

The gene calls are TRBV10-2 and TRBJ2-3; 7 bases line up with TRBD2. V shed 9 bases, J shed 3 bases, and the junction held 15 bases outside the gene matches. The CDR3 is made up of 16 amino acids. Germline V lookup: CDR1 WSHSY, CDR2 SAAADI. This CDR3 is CASRSSRGSGTDTQYF. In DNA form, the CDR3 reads TGCGCCAGTCGGTCATCCCGCGGGAGTGGTACAGATACGCAGTATTTT.

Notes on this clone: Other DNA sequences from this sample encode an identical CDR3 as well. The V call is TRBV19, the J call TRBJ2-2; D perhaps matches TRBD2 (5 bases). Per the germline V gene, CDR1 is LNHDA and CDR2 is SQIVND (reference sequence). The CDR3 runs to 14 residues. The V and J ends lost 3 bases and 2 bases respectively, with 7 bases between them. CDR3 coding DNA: TGTGCCAGTAGTATTGAGGGCAACACCGGGGAGCTGTTTTTT. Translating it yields CASSIEGNTGELFF.

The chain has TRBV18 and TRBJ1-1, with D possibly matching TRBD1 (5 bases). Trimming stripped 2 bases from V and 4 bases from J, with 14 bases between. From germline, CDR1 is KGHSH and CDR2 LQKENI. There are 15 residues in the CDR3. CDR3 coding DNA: TGTGCCAGCTCACCAGACTCGGGACTTGGCACTGAAGCTTTCTTT. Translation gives CASSPDSGLGTEAFF.

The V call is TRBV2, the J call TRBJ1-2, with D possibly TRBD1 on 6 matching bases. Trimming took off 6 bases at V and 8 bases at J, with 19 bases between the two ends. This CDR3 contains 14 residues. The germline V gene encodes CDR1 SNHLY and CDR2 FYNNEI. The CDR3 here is CASSESSGTCGYTF. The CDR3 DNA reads TGTGCCAGCAGCGAGAGTTCCGGGACATGCGGCTACACCTTC.

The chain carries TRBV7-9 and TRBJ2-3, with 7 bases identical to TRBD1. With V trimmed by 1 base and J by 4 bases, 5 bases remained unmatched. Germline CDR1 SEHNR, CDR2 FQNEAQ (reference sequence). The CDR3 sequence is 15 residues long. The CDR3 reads CASSLVQGGADTQYF. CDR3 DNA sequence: TGTGCCAGCAGCTTAGTCCAAGGGGGCGCAGATACGCAGTATTTT.

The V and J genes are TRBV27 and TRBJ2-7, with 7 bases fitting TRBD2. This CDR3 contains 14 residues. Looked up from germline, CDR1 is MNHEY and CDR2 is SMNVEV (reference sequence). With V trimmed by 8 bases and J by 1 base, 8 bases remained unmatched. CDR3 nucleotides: TGTGCCAGCGTCGGACTAGGGCCGTCCTACGAGCAGTACTTC. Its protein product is CASVGLGPSYEQYF.

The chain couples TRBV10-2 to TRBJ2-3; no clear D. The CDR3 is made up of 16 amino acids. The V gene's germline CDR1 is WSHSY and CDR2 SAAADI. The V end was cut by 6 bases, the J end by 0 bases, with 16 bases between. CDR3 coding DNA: TGCGCCAGCAGCCCCCCGGAAGCGACTAGCACAGATACGCAGTATTTT. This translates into CASSPPEATSTDTQYF.

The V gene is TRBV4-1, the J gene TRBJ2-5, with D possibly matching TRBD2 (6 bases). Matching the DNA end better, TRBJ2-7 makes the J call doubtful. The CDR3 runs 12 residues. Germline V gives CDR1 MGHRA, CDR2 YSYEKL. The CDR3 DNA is TGCGCCAGCAGCCATGAGGGAGGCGAGCAGTACTTC. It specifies CASSHEGGEQYF.

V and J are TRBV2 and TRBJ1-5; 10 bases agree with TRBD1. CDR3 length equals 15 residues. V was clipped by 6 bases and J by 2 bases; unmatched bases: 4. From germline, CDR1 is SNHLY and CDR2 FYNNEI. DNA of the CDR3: TGTGCCAGCAGACGACAGGGGGCGGGCAATCAGCCCCAGCATTTT. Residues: CASRRQGAGNQPQHF. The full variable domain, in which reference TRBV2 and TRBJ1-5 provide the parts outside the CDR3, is EPEVTQTPSHQVTQMGQEVILRCVPISNHLYFYWYRQILGQKVEFLVSFYNNEISEKSEIFDDQFSVERPDGSNFTLKIRSTKLEDSAMYFCASRRQGAGNQPQHFGDGTRLSIL.

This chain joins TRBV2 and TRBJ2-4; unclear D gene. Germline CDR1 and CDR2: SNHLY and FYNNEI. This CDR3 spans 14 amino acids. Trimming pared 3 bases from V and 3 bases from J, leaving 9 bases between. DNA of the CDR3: TGTGCCAGCAGTGAGATGGCGGACAAAAACATTCAGTACTTC. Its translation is CASSEMADKNIQYF.